These 10 T cell receptor beta chains originate from one sample sequenced in a study of human T cells and chemical hapten exposure. As to time point: patch test 1, 2 weeks after DPC sensitization. Treatment of the sample: therapeutic diphenylcyclopropenone sensitization with weekly scalp DPC. TCRdb itself ran the RACE reads through MiXCR, one entry per CDR3 protein. The sample shows 95,000 to 150,000 distinct CDR3 sequences, approximately 13% of them seen only once. The specimen was whole blood, collected in connection with sensitization to the hapten diphenylcyclopropenone (DPC). The source is a man between 18 and 29 years old with alopecia areata. Some clones in this sample may be carry-over from other donors' samples.

This clonotype came up many times. The chain combines TRBV14 with TRBJ2-7; possible D gene TRBD1, 6 bases. The CDR3 is made up of 13 amino acids. Trimming stripped 2 bases from V and 6 bases from J, with 11 bases between. The germline CDR1 and CDR2 sequences are SGHDN and FVKESK. CDR3 in DNA: TGTGCCAGCAGCCAAACCCAGGGGCTCGAGCAGTACTTC. The encoded protein is CASSQTQGLEQYF.

This clonotype has more than one count but fewer than ten. J is TRBJ2-1 and V is TRBV5-1; D is possibly TRBD1 (5 bases). CDR1 SGHRS and CDR2 YFSETQ come from the germline V gene. CDR3 length: 15 residues. The V end lost 0 bases, the J end lost 5 bases, and 12 bases lay between the germline ends. DNA for the CDR3: TGCGCCAGCAGCTTGGAGGGGTACAGAAACAATGAGCAGTTCTTC. Translated: CASSLEGYRNNEQFF.

This clonotype occurred a few times. V and J are TRBV19 and TRBJ2-1; 12 bases agree with TRBD1. The CDR3 consists of 21 residues. V lost 3 bases, J lost 1 base, and 16 bases stayed unmatched. Germline values: CDR1 LNHDA, CDR2 SQIVND (reference sequence). The CDR3 region is CASSIFSGDRGPKMSYNEQFF. For the CDR3, the DNA is TGTGCCAGTAGTATCTTCTCGGGGGACAGGGGGCCTAAAATGTCCTACAATGAGCAGTTCTTC.

The V gene is TRBV6-1, the J gene TRBJ1-1; D possibly corresponds to TRBD1 (5 bases). The CDR3 is 15 residues long. The V end lost 6 bases, the J end lost 4 bases, and 18 bases lay between the germline ends. CDR1 is MNHNS and CDR2 is SASEGT in the germline V gene. The CDR3 region has the DNA TGTGCCAGCAGGGTATTCCTGACAGCCGGCACTGAAGCTTTCTTT. Protein: CASRVFLTAGTEAFF.

This clonotype turned up a few times. The J gene is TRBJ2-5, the V gene TRBV20-1; no clear D. Germline V gives CDR1 DFQATT, CDR2 SNEGSKA (reference sequence). This CDR3 is built from 14 residues. The V end was cut by 0 bases, the J end by 0 bases, with 8 bases between. The DNA of the CDR3 is TGCAGTGCTAGAGATATCACATACCAAGAGACCCAGTACTTC. It codes for CSARDITYQETQYF.

The chain uses TRBV28 and TRBJ1-1, with D perhaps TRBD1 (5 bases). In germline, CDR1 is MDHEN, CDR2 SYDVKM. The CDR3 has 15 amino acids. The V end was cut by 3 bases, the J end by 1 base, with 12 bases between. The CDR3 region is CASSFARQRNTEAFF. Here the CDR3 DNA reads TGTGCCAGCAGTTTCGCCCGACAGAGGAACACTGAAGCTTTCTTT.

This clonotype showed up just a few times. V gene TRBV10-1 combines with J gene TRBJ1-5; no firm D call. CDR1 and CDR2 (germline): WNHNN, SYGVQD (reference sequence). V lost 10 bases to trimming and J lost 7 bases, with 11 bases between them. The CDR3 loop spans 11 amino acids. The DNA of the CDR3 is TGCGCCATCGCGGGAGTCCAGCCCCAGCATTTT. Its protein product is CAIAGVQPQHF.

The chain couples TRBV18 to TRBJ2-7, with D possibly matching TRBD1 (5 bases). V was trimmed by 4 bases and J by 1 base, leaving 14 bases between them. The CDR3 contains 15 residues. Germline lookup yields CDR1 KGHSH and CDR2 LQKENI. The DNA of the CDR3 is TGTGCCAGCTCACGCGAGGTGCAGGGTTCCTACGAGCAGTACGTC. It is translated as CASSREVQGSYEQYV.

This rearrangement joins TRBV12-3 or TRBV12-4 to TRBJ1-2; 9 nucleotides match TRBD1. CDR3 length equals 18 residues. The junction had 14 bases not matched to a gene; V was cut back by 2 bases and J by 4 bases. The CDR3 nucleotides are TGTGCCAGCAGTTTATTCCCGGGACAGGGAACCCGAAGCTATGGCTACACCTTC. It is translated as CASSLFPGQGTRSYGYTF.

This clonotype was observed at least ten times. The chain links TRBV5-1 to TRBJ1-5; 10 nucleotides line up with TRBD1. The CDR3 is made up of 15 amino acids. V shed 3 bases and J 4 bases; nucleotides not matched to a gene: 4. Germline V gene data show CDR1 as SGHRS and CDR2 as YFSETQ. The CDR3: CASSSGQGRNQPQHF. The CDR3, as DNA: TGCGCCAGCAGCTCGGGACAGGGGCGGAATCAGCCCCAGCATTTT.